The entry that follows covers one T cell receptor (beta chain) sequence. The sample's time point: pre-treatment sample, taken before nivolumab and TIL therapy. Adults with stage 4 NSCLC were enrolled in a phase I trial. The entry originates in a study of TIL therapy for anti-PD-1-resistant metastatic lung cancer. The overall study: Median patient age was approximately 58, ranging roughly 38-75 years. Most patients had lung adenocarcinoma. Tumors carried a median 1.5 non-synonymous mutations per megabase.

The immunoSEQ assay was v3. Only in-frame clones appear in the TCRdb table, and some are missing; sequencing was by immunoSEQ multiplex PCR. Of under 20,000 clones detected, 60% to 80% appear once; the ten largest clones hold under 8%. The V and J ends lost 1 base and 5 bases respectively, with 12 bases between them. The CDR3 spans 15 residues. Germline V gene lookup returns CDR1 SGHTA and CDR2 FQGNSA. The rearrangement joins TRBV7-2 to TRBJ1-5; maybe TRBD1 (5 bases). The sample consisted of blood, taken at baseline. The TCR sequence derives from a person between 30 and 79 years old with non-small cell lung cancer. This chain's CDR3 is CASSLGQGVYQPQHF. DNA for the CDR3: TGTGCCAGCAGCTTAGGGCAGGGCGTTTATCAGCCCCAGCATTTT.